This TCR beta chain is from a study of human T cells and chemical hapten exposure (TCRdb year 2021). Concerning the study at large: For sensitization, 2% DPC in acetone was applied to a roughly 2 cm by roughly 2 cm area of upper inner arm skin. Weekly therapeutic DPC doses were additionally applied to the scalp of patients throughout the roughly 25-week study period. Patch testing was performed on the upper back with Finn chambers containing 0.01% DPC, and the patch tests were scored after 6 days according to International Contact Dermatitis Research Group standards. The patient cohort, mostly female, included alopecia areata with under or over 50% scalp involvement, alopecia totalis and alopecia universalis. Libraries were combined into a pool for sequencing, and differences in TCR yield between samples came mainly from small differences in library volumes within the pool. The study tracked peripheral blood TCR repertoire changes in vivo during primary and secondary sensitization to the hapten diphenylcyclopropenone (DPC) in alopecia patients. Blood was sampled from patients pre-sensitization (week 0) and at 2, 6 and about 24 weeks after DPC sensitization. Blood for TCR sequencing was provided by twenty-nine alopecia patients at one to four time points (pre-sensitization, 2, 6 and 24 weeks).

What the time point label conveys for this sample: pre-sensitization, week 0. Taken with the paper, the label for treatment or condition translates to: therapeutic diphenylcyclopropenone sensitization with weekly scalp DPC. At each patch-test visit, blood was drawn before the patch test was applied. Patients were eligible if aged 18 to 70, diagnosed with alopecia and judged suitable for DPC therapy, and pregnant patients were excluded. Total RNA was extracted from unfractionated whole blood that had been collected in Tempus Blood RNA tubes. The research as a whole found: Expanded TCRs formed significantly more large CDR3 similarity clusters than pre-sensitization or healthy control sets, consistent with antigen-driven responses. All patients had alopecia, a presumed autoimmune disease, so their immune response might differ from that of healthy individuals. After repeated subsampling, changes were observed in the strength of the expansion versus patch-test correlation and in the threshold at which the correlation became significant. The number of TCRs above 1 in 1000 frequency did not change with DPC sensitization; there was no evidence of global repertoire structure alterations. The number of PT1 expanded TCRs positively correlated with patch test score, significant at thresholds 8, 16 and 32 but not 4.

Library construction relied on RACE. TCRdb lists the instrument as NextSeq 500. During library preparation, unique molecular identifiers were attached to individual cDNA molecules so that TCRs could be counted quantitatively and reproducibly. Each blood RNA sample was used to sequence both TCR alpha and TCR beta chains. As for the original processing: Samples had a median of roughly 87,000 TCRs, with a range from about 23,224 to 750,000. V, J and CDR3 annotation of the TCR reads was performed with the Decombinator software suite. To make PS versus PT1 abundance plots, every sample was subsampled to the same number of TCRs (28,000). Expanded TCRs were defined as absent before sensitization and observed at least eight times at the 2-week time point. The public reads were reanalyzed by TCRdb: fastp trimming at Q25, MiXCR alignment, in-frame beta chains only. Every entry covers one CDR3 protein and lists the most common genes and DNA from its rows. What appears here as the V and J calls and clone size reflects TCRdb's work, not the paper's. The sample has over 300,000 distinct CDR3 sequences on record, 5% to 6.5% of them singletons. Clones ranked in the top ten supply about 2.5% of the sample.

V is reduced by 0 bases and J by 4 bases, leaving a spacing of 13 bases between them. The germline V gene provides CDR1 MGHRA and CDR2 YSYEKL. From cysteine to phenylalanine, the CDR3 is 16 amino acids long. Only the CDR3 portion is preserved as DNA: 48 bases, with reading frame beginning at the first base. About this clonotype itself: Its antigen has not been determined. No base quality information exists; no much larger clone differs at one position.

The receptor was derived from a woman in her forties or fifties with alopecia areata. Some clones in this sample may be carry-over from other donors' samples. The starting material was whole blood, obtained in connection with sensitization to the hapten diphenylcyclopropenone (DPC). The chain is made from TRBV4-1 and TRBJ1-5, with the D gene not confidently named. This receptor has the CDR3 CASSQEYAGSNQPQHF. The nucleotides are TGCGCCAGCAGCCAAGAATATGCAGGTTCTAATCAGCCCCAGCATTTT.